This entry is about one T cell receptor (beta chain). This entry is derived from a study of blood T cell repertoires in COVID-19. Background on the study: Donors in the United States, Italy and Spain gave samples during acute or convalescent COVID-19. PBMCs, B-cell-depleted T cells, or T cells provided the cDNA or gDNA that made up the material.

Germline V gene lookup returns CDR1 LNHNV and CDR2 YYDKDF (reference sequence). This CDR3 is built from 14 residues. Trimming stripped 0 bases from V and 4 bases from J, with 9 bases between. Per the study methods: Estimation of nucleated cell counts relied on the amplification of reference gene primers. Profiled with immunoSEQ multiplex PCR; TCRdb holds only in-frame clones, not every one. That table furnishes V, J and clone size, whereas the DNA furnished D and trimming. The data contain about 70,000 clones, around 87% of them seen just once; the ten biggest clones take up approximately 15%. The rearrangement links TRBV15 to TRBJ2-5; D is unclear. Sequencing used peripheral blood. This clonotype was sampled from a man aged 35-49 years with COVID-19, enrolled during active disease. The CDR3 here is CATSRDLTGETQYF. As DNA, the CDR3 is TGTGCCACCAGCAGAGACCTAACGGGAGAGACCCAGTACTTC.